In this sample, the clone carrying this TCR beta chain turned up many times. The antigen is not known. Eligible hyperthyroidism cases comprised new diagnoses of under 2 months' duration in individuals aged 18 to 65. Uncontrolled infections, pregnancy, lactation or other autoimmune diseases led to patient exclusion. It was on clinical symptoms, serum thyroxine, TRAb, thyroid ultrasound and orbital computed tomography that diagnosis relied. TCR beta CDR3 regions were amplified from RNA transcripts. In the first round, RT-PCR was carried out with HTBI primers, and a multiplex PCR formed the second round. TCRdb reprocessed the multiplex PCR reads via MiXCR and lists one record per CDR3 protein. Among roughly 600,000 distinct CDR3 sequences listed, under 40% were seen once. This specimen comes from a study of Graves' ophthalmopathy and Graves' hyperthyroidism. The germline V gene encodes CDR1 KGHDR and CDR2 SFDVKD. The J segment lost 4 bases and the V segment lost 7 bases, leaving 11 bases of the junction unmatched. This CDR3 contains 16 residues.

Study-wide results and limits: Most expanded clonotypes from thyroid (those above 0.001 frequency) were also found in blood.

The TCR was taken from an adult man with Graves' hyperthyroidism. Sample: peripheral blood or thyroid tissue (not recorded which). The gene calls are TRBV24-1 and TRBJ1-1; 10 bases line up with TRBD1. CDR3 sequence (DNA): TGTGCCACCAGGATCGACAGGGGGCCGGTCGGCACTGAAGCTTTCTTT. Its protein is CATRIDRGPVGTEAFF.